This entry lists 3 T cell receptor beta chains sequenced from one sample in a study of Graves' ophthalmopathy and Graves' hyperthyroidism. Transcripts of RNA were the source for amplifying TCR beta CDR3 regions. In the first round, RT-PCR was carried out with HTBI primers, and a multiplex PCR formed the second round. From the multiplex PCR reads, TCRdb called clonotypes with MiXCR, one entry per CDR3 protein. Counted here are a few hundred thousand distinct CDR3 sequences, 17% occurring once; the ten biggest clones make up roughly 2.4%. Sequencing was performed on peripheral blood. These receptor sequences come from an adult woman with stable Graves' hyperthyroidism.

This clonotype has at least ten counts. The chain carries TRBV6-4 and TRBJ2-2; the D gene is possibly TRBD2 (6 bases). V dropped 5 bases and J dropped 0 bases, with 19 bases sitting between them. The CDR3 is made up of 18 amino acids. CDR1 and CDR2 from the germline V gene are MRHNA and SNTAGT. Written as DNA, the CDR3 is TGTGCCAGCAGTCTCATCCCTTGGCGGGATACGAACACCGGGGAGCTGTTTTTT. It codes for CASSLIPWRDTNTGELFF.

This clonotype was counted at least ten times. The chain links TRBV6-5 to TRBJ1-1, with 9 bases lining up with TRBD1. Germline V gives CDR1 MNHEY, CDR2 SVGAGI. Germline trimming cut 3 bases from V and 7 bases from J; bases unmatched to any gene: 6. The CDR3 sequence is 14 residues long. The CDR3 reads CASSYIQGAGEAFF. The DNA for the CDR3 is TGTGCCAGCAGTTATATACAGGGGGCCGGTGAAGCTTTCTTT.

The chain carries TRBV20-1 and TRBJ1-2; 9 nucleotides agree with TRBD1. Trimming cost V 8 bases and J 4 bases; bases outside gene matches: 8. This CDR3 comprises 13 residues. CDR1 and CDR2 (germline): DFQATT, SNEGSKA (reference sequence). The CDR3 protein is CSNTGTGIYGYTF. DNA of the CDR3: TGCAGTAACACCGGGACAGGGATCTATGGCTACACCTTC.